The 19 T cell receptor beta chains reported below all come from one sample, sequenced in a study of tumor-infiltrating lymphocytes in primary liver carcinoma. Starting from approximately 0.45 ug of total RNA, TCR beta cDNA was produced with a primer in the constant region. Nested multiplex PCR, run for three rounds with slightly modified ARM-PCR, yielded TCR beta libraries. Two initial PCR rounds of around 10 cycles each paired TRBV1-TRBV30 forward primers with a C-beta reverse primer. TCRdb analysed the multiplex PCR reads with MiXCR anew, one entry per CDR3 protein. The data hold 120,000 or so distinct CDR3 sequences, with around two thirds observed a single time. Bulk tissue was left unsorted, and RNA and DNA were co-extracted from about 19-30 mg of it. Material for sequencing was liver tumor tissue from sampling region 1. Indicated subset: tumor region T1, superior pole. The receptors come from a woman aged 55-69 years with primary liver carcinoma and hepatitis B virus infection.

This clonotype was recorded only once. A clone one base away is much larger, so this may be a read error. V gene TRBV5-8 combines with J gene TRBJ2-1, with TRBD2 matching 13 bases. The CDR3 is 16 amino acids. V was pared by 7 bases and J by 9 bases, with 13 bases of the junction left unmatched. Germline V gives CDR1 SGHTS, CDR2 YDEGEE. The CDR3 DNA follows: TGTGCCAGCGGCGTAGAATGGACTAGCGGGAGCCCTGAGCAGTTCTTC. Residues: CASGVEWTSGSPEQFF.

The gene calls are TRBV7-9 and TRBJ1-2; D is undetermined. V was clipped by 3 bases and J by 5 bases, with 19 bases between them. The CDR3 is 16 amino acids. Per germline, CDR1 SEHNR and CDR2 FQNEAQ (reference sequence). The CDR3 loop is CASSLTQLRAGYGYTF. CDR3 nucleotides: TGTGCCAGCAGCTTGACACAGCTTAGAGCCGGGTATGGCTACACCTTC.

With regard to this clonotype: This may be a read error: a much more frequent sequence differs by one nucleotide. V gene TRBV29-1 combines with J gene TRBJ2-3, with 12 bases fitting TRBD2. This CDR3 is built from 17 residues. The germline gives CDR1 SQVTM, CDR2 ANQGSEA. Here the CDR3 DNA reads TGCAGCGTCACGAGAGTGACTAGCGGGAGTAGCACAGATATGCAGTATTTT. It translates to CSVTRVTSGSSTDMQYF.

About this clonotype itself: The junction and the germline gene differ at one end; a read error may be behind it. V and J are TRBV11-2 and TRBJ2-1; D possibly corresponds to TRBD1 (5 bases). CDR1 is SGHAT, CDR2 FQNNGV, per germline. This CDR3 spans 18 amino acids. The CDR3 region has the DNA TGTGCCAGCAGCGTGGGGCTCGCAGGGCACTATATGGCCGATGAGCAGTCCTTC. Its translation is CASSVGLAGHYMADEQSF.

Notes on this clonotype: A junction end diverges from the germline sequence, so it may reflect a read error. The chain employs TRBV6-6 and TRBJ1-1; D ambiguous. This CDR3 is 14 amino acids long. Germline values: CDR1 MNHNY, CDR2 SVGAGI (reference sequence). The CDR3 DNA follows: TGTGCCAGCATTACCGCAGAAATGAACACAGAAGCTCTCTTT. Amino acid sequence: CASITAEMNTEALF.

This clonotype was observed a few times. The chain uses TRBV19 and TRBJ1-1; D not resolved. The V gene lost 4 bases and the J gene lost 6 bases, with 12 bases spanning the gap. Germline lookup yields CDR1 LNHDA and CDR2 SQIVND (reference sequence). The CDR3 has 13 residues. The CDR3 region has the DNA TGTGCCAGTAGTACCATCAGTGGGGCTGAAGCTTTCTTT. Translation gives CASSTISGAEAFF.

This clonotype was counted many times. The J gene is TRBJ2-1, the V gene TRBV4-2, with D perhaps TRBD2 (5 bases). V lost 0 bases, J lost 4 bases, and 16 bases lay in between. The CDR3 loop spans 17 amino acids. CDR1 is LGHNA and CDR2 is YNFKEQ in the germline V gene. The CDR3 sequence: CASSQEGSQRRYNEQFF. For the CDR3, the DNA is TGTGCCAGCAGCCAAGAGGGATCCCAGCGGAGGTACAATGAGCAGTTCTTC.

As concerns this clonotype: A much larger clonotype is one base distant, so this may be a read error. The rearrangement joins TRBV5-4 to TRBJ2-1; 7 bases are shared with TRBD1. Germline CDR1 is SGHNT and CDR2 is YYREEE (reference sequence). CDR3 size: 16 residues. For the CDR3, the DNA is TGTGCCAGCAGCTTACCGGGACAGAGCTCCTACAATGTGCAGTTCTTC. This encodes CASSLPGQSSYNVQFF.

In the case of this clonotype: Compared with germline, one end of the junction differs, possibly owing to a read error. The V and J genes are TRBV5-1 and TRBJ2-5; possible D gene TRBD2, 6 bases. Germline assignment: CDR1 SGHRS and CDR2 YFSETQ. This CDR3 spans 14 amino acids. CDR3 nucleotides: TGCGTCAGCAGCTACCTGGGGGGCCAAGAGACCCAGTACTTC. It translates to CVSSYLGGQETQYF.

This clonotype was detected ten times or more. The chain has TRBV6-1 and TRBJ1-5, with D unresolved. CDR3 length: 15 amino acids. Trimming cost V 4 bases and J 6 bases, with 16 bases left between them. Germline CDR1 MNHNS, CDR2 SASEGT. CDR3 in amino acids: CASSVMLSLSQPQHF. In DNA, the CDR3 is TGTGCCAGCAGTGTCATGCTATCACTCAGTCAGCCCCAGCATTTT.

Concerning this clonotype: At one of its ends the junction is not consistent with the germline gene, which may arise from a read error. The chain has TRBV30 and TRBJ1-2, with D possibly TRBD1 on 5 matching bases. Germline lookup yields CDR1 GTSNPN and CDR2 SVGIG (reference sequence). This CDR3 has 14 amino acids. The CDR3: CASVWGIKGYCYTF. The CDR3 DNA reads TGTGCTTCCGTCTGGGGGATAAAAGGCTATTGCTACACCTTC.

This chain links TRBV5-1 with TRBJ1-4; D is undetermined. The germline V gene has CDR1 SGHRS and CDR2 YFSETQ. This CDR3 contains 14 residues. V was shortened by 2 bases and J by 8 bases, with 13 bases between the two germline ends. The DNA for the CDR3 is TGCGCCAGCAGCTTTGGCTTCGGAGAGGAAAAACTGTTTTTT. Amino acid sequence: CASSFGFGEEKLFF.

This clonotype was recorded a few times. The chain uses TRBV12-3 or TRBV12-4 and TRBJ1-1; tentatively, D is TRBD1 (6 bases). There are 15 residues in the CDR3. V lost 4 bases and J 4 bases, leaving 16 bases between the germline ends. The CDR3 reads CASSSTQGLSTEAFF. The CDR3 DNA sequence: TGTGCCAGCAGTTCCACTCAGGGGCTGAGCACTGAAGCTTTCTTT.

This clonotype was recorded only once. This chain joins TRBV19 and TRBJ1-1; D unresolved. CDR1 and CDR2 (germline): LNHDA, SQIVND (reference sequence). The CDR3 consists of 13 residues. The V end lost 1 base, the J end lost 6 bases, and 9 bases lay between the germline ends. CDR3 residues: CASSIGKDAEAFF. The CDR3 nucleotides are TGTGCCAGTAGTATAGGGAAGGACGCTGAAGCTTTCTTT.

In the case of this clonotype: A read error is likely, as this CDR3 ends without the conserved phenylalanine or tryptophan. The DNA is omitted, as the CDR3 cannot be located on it reliably, and the CDR3 follows TCRdb's listing. This sequence joins TRBV11-3 and TRBJ2-1; the table's D gene call, TRBD2, was not cross checked with the DNA. Germline V gene sequence: CDR1 SGHNT, CDR2 YENEEA. Termini included, the CDR3 measures 16 amino acids. The CDR3: CASSPSGDSNYNEQLL.

The sample holds one count of this clonotype. A much larger clonotype is one base distant, so this may be a read error. The chain recombines TRBV29-1 with TRBJ2-7; TRBD2 aligns across 9 bases. The germline CDR1 and CDR2 sequences are SQVTM and ANQGSEA. The CDR3 has 15 amino acids. The CDR3 DNA sequence: TGCAGCGTTGAAGACCCCCGGCGCGGGAGGGGTGAGCGGTACTTC. Its translation is CSVEDPRRGRGERYF.

About this clonotype itself: A much larger clone sits a single nucleotide away, making a read error possible. J is TRBJ2-1 and V is TRBV4-1; 8 bases are shared with TRBD2. The CDR3 is made up of 17 amino acids. Trimming took 2 bases from V and 6 from J; bases not matched to a gene: 12. Germline V CDR1 and CDR2: MGHRA, YSYEKL. DNA for the CDR3: TGCGCCAGCAGCCAAAGTAGCGGGATGTCCAGATTCAATGAGCAGTTCTTC. Its translation: CASSQSSGMSRFNEQFF.

In regard to this clonotype: Since no conserved phenylalanine or tryptophan closes the CDR3, a read error is the likely cause. V gene TRBV29-1 combines with J gene TRBJ2-5; TRBD1 matches at 7 bases. The CDR3 sequence is 12 residues long. J lost 4 bases, V lost 6 bases, and 5 bases had no gene match. The V gene's germline CDR1 is SQVTM and CDR2 ANQGSEA. CDR3 coding DNA: TGCAGCGTCCGACAGGGCGGAGAGACCCAGTACTAC. It codes for CSVRQGGETQYY.

As regards this clonotype: A much larger clone differs by one base, so this may be a read error. The chain recombines TRBV10-3 with TRBJ1-1, with 9 bases fitting TRBD1. Per the germline V gene, CDR1 is ENHRY and CDR2 is SYGVKD. V shed 8 bases, J shed 3 bases, and the junction held 7 bases outside the gene matches. The CDR3 is 14 residues long. CDR3 sequence (DNA): TGTGCCATCGGGTACAGGGGGCGTGACACTGAAGCTTTCTTT. This sequence encodes CAIGYRGRDTEAFF.